This T cell receptor beta chain was captured in a study of identical twins (dated by TCRdb to 2016 to 2017). For context, the study as a whole: To test whether fetal clonotypes persist, this study deep-sequenced TCR alpha and beta repertoires from monozygotic twins, from unrelated adults of various ages, and from cord blood. To rule out contamination, replicate twin experiments were performed at different times with different library preparation protocols.

Including cysteine and phenylalanine, the CDR3 has 17 amino acids. CDR3 DNA is the only sequence kept; it has 51 bases, read in frame from the first base. The germline V and J ends show losses of 1 base and 4 bases respectively, and no gene match explains 9 bases of the junction. Beyond this particular receptor, the publication reports: Conclusions relied on cross-sectional statistical analysis, since the same donors could not be followed over many years. Abundant cord blood beta clonotypes carried fewer insertions; young adult naive repertoires showed a weaker similar trend, while memory repertoires showed none. Invariant T cells such as MAIT and iNKT could partly confound zero-insertion analyses, although diverse VJ usage argued against such confounding for most clonotypes. Out-of-frame TCR alpha sequences shared between twins showed an excess of low generation-probability sequences compared with coincidental sharing between unrelated individuals. Excess twin sharing in beta out-of-frame sequences was weaker because fewer shared sequences lowered the signal-to-noise ratio. In monozygotic twins, recombination models systematically underestimated out-of-frame TCR alpha sharing, but the models matched the sharing seen between unrelated individuals.

Library generation was performed with 5' RACE. Sequencer: Illumina HiSeq 2000. Template switching added a universal primer binding site, and the final cDNA carried a unique molecular identifier that allowed TCR cDNA molecules to be counted accurately. Specific primers in the conserved constant-segment region were used to synthesize first-strand cDNA for the TCR alpha and beta chains. To control for contamination, every cDNA library carried two barcodes: a SMART-Mk sample barcode plus Illumina barcodes. TruSeq adapter sequences and Illumina sample barcodes were added in two successive PCR steps. Sequencing of the TCR alpha and beta cDNA libraries was done on the Illumina HiSeq platform using custom primers. On the authors' methods: Unique molecular identifiers were extracted from raw reads with MiGEC, and CDR3 positions were determined with MiXCR. For each individual, recombination models were inferred using an EM algorithm with the repgenHMM and IGoR tools. The tcR package in R was used for shared clonotype analysis, with sharing normalized by the product of cloneset sizes. Out-of-frame nonproductive sequences were analyzed to study raw recombination free of thymic and clonal selection effects. TCRdb reanalyzed the raw reads on its own, using fastp at Q25 for trimming and MiXCR for clone calling, and kept in-frame beta chains. A single entry per CDR3 protein holds the most common genes and DNA from its merged rows. The V and J calls were not made by the authors but by TCRdb's processing. Present in this sample are 250,000 to 300,000 distinct CDR3 sequences, 9.5% of which were seen just once. The ten largest clones add up to 5.5% to 9% of the sample.

All donors were healthy Caucasians. Three pairs of female monozygotic twins, all aged roughly 18 to 30 years, made up the twin cohort. CD4+ and CD8+ T cell populations were isolated with positive isolation kits from Invitrogen. Turning to this clonotype: Its antigen is unknown. No clone much larger than this one lies a single base away; base qualities are absent.

These sequences were also reported in another study, on yellow fever vaccine responses in identical twins. That second publication adds: According to the authors, in identical twins the way T cells responded to vaccination appeared partly convergent and partly personalized. In identical twins, the study followed T cell clones that responded to the vaccine with precision.

Sequenced input: CD8+ T cells sorted from blood. This clonotype was obtained from a young woman in good health. The receptor chain draws on TRBV12-3 or TRBV12-4 and TRBJ2-1; 8 junctional bases match TRBD2. The nucleotide sequence is given as TGTGCCAGCAGTTTAGTAGATCGGTCTAGCGGGTACAATGAGCAGTTCTTC. Its protein product is CASSLVDRSSGYNEQFF.